Listed below are T cell receptor beta chains from one sample, sequenced in a study of spatial heterogeneity in lung cancer. From the 5' RACE reads, TCRdb called clonotypes with MiXCR, one entry per CDR3 protein. This sample has tens of thousands of distinct CDR3 sequences, with 13% found just once. The sequencing here drew on PBMCs, taken at surgery. These receptors all come from a male donor with early-stage non-small cell lung cancer. CDR3s include the opening cysteine and the closing phenylalanine or tryptophan. A D gene is named only where the DNA matches it firmly. Size is stated for part of the rows, as once, few or many counts, or as a class when the clone is expanded.

clone_size: NA; v_call: TRBV5-8; d_call: NA; j_call: TRBJ2-4; cdr3_aa: CACSEQRNIQYF; cdr3_nt: TGTGCCTGCTCGGAGCAGAGAAACATTCAGTACTTC
clone_size: NA; v_call: TRBV20-1; d_call: NA; j_call: TRBJ1-1; cdr3_aa: CSAYLQGETEAFF; cdr3_nt: TGCAGTGCGTATCTACAGGGTGAGACTGAAGCTTTCTTT
clone_size: many; v_call: TRBV5-1; d_call: NA; j_call: TRBJ1-5; cdr3_aa: CASTPRRGPNNQPQHF; cdr3_nt: TGCGCCAGCACCCCCCGGCGGGGGCCCAACAATCAGCCCCAGCATTTT
clone_size: many; v_call: TRBV16; d_call: NA; j_call: TRBJ1-5; cdr3_aa: CASTSTLPSNQPQHF; cdr3_nt: TGTGCCAGCACCAGTACACTCCCCAGCAATCAGCCCCAGCATTTT
clone_size: many; v_call: TRBV2; d_call: TRBD1; j_call: TRBJ1-5; cdr3_aa: CASIPTGAGQPQHF; cdr3_nt: TGTGCCAGCATTCCCACAGGGGCCGGTCAGCCCCAGCATTTT
clone_size: many; v_call: TRBV2; d_call: NA; j_call: TRBJ2-1; cdr3_aa: CASSGDEQFF; cdr3_nt: TGTGCCAGCAGTGGTGATGAGCAGTTCTTC
clone_size: NA; v_call: TRBV20-1; d_call: NA; j_call: TRBJ2-5; cdr3_aa: CSARGGDQETQYF; cdr3_nt: TGCAGTGCTAGAGGCGGGGATCAAGAGACCCAGTACTTC
clone_size: few; v_call: TRBV6-5; d_call: NA; j_call: TRBJ2-6; cdr3_aa: CASSYVGSSGANVLTF; cdr3_nt: TGTGCCAGCAGTTACGTGGGTTCCTCTGGGGCCAACGTCCTGACTTTC
clone_size: NA; v_call: TRBV7-2; d_call: NA; j_call: TRBJ2-3; cdr3_aa: CASSPLGLAGDTQYF; cdr3_nt: TGTGCCAGCAGCCCCCTAGGATTAGCTGGAGATACGCAGTATTTT
clone_size: NA; v_call: TRBV20-1; d_call: TRBD2; j_call: TRBJ2-5; cdr3_aa: CSARDVGRATGETQYF; cdr3_nt: TGCAGTGCTAGAGATGTCGGGAGGGCCACAGGAGAGACCCAGTACTTC
clone_size: many; v_call: TRBV5-1; d_call: NA; j_call: TRBJ2-5; cdr3_aa: CASSLEAIRGTQYF; cdr3_nt: TGCGCCAGCAGCTTGGAAGCAATTCGGGGGACCCAGTACTTC
clone_size: many; v_call: TRBV14; d_call: NA; j_call: TRBJ1-2; cdr3_aa: CASSPGSNYGYTF; cdr3_nt: TGTGCCAGCAGTCCTGGAAGTAACTATGGCTACACCTTC
clone_size: few; v_call: TRBV20-1; d_call: NA; j_call: TRBJ1-6; cdr3_aa: CSAPGQPNSPLHF; cdr3_nt: TGCAGTGCCCCCGGACAGCCTAATTCACCCCTCCACTTT
clone_size: few; v_call: TRBV4-3; d_call: TRBD2; j_call: TRBJ2-5; cdr3_aa: CASSPHAGVPETQYF; cdr3_nt: TGCGCCAGCAGCCCTCACGCGGGAGTACCAGAGACCCAGTACTTC
clone_size: NA; v_call: TRBV20-1; d_call: TRBD1; j_call: TRBJ2-7; cdr3_aa: CSAEDRGNEQYF; cdr3_nt: TGCAGTGCTGAAGACAGGGGGAACGAGCAGTACTTC
clone_size: NA; v_call: TRBV12-5; d_call: TRBD1; j_call: TRBJ2-1; cdr3_aa: CASGPRTGTYNEQFF; cdr3_nt: TGTGCTAGTGGTCCCCGGACAGGGACCTACAATGAGCAGTTCTTC
clone_size: many; v_call: TRBV7-2; d_call: NA; j_call: TRBJ2-1; cdr3_aa: CASSLGVISYNEQFF; cdr3_nt: TGTGCCAGCAGCTTAGGGGTGATCTCCTACAATGAGCAGTTCTTC
clone_size: NA; v_call: TRBV7-9; d_call: NA; j_call: TRBJ2-7; cdr3_aa: CASSSISSYEQYF; cdr3_nt: TGTGCCAGCAGCTCGATATCTAGCTACGAGCAGTACTTC
clone_size: NA; v_call: TRBV18; d_call: NA; j_call: TRBJ1-4; cdr3_aa: CASSPYSDTPGEKLFF; cdr3_nt: TGTGCCAGCTCACCATACTCCGACACCCCGGGGGAAAAACTGTTTTTT
clone_size: NA; v_call: TRBV4-1; d_call: TRBD2; j_call: TRBJ2-1; cdr3_aa: CASSQGLAGGDEQFF; cdr3_nt: TGCGCCAGCAGCCAAGGACTAGCGGGAGGGGATGAGCAGTTCTTC
clone_size: NA; v_call: TRBV6-2/TRBV6-3; d_call: TRBD1; j_call: TRBJ1-5; cdr3_aa: CASGGTAASGPQHF; cdr3_nt: TGTGCCAGTGGAGGGACAGCGGCCTCGGGGCCCCAGCATTTT
clone_size: NA; v_call: TRBV4-1; d_call: TRBD1; j_call: TRBJ1-4; cdr3_aa: CASSQVTGTVGEKLFF; cdr3_nt: TGCGCCAGCAGCCAGGTGACCGGGACAGTCGGTGAAAAACTGTTTTTT